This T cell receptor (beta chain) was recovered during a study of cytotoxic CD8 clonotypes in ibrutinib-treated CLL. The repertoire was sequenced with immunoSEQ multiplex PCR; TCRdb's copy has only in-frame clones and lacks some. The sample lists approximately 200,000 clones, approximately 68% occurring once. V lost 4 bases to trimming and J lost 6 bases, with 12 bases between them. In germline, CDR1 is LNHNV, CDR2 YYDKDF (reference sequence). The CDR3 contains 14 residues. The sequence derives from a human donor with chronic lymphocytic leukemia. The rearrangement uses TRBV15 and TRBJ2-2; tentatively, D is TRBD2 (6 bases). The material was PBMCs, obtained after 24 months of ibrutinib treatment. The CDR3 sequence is CATSKLAGAGELFF. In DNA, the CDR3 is TGTGCCACCAGCAAACTAGCAGGCGCCGGGGAGCTGTTTTTT. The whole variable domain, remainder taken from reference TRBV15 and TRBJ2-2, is DAMVIQNPRYQVTQFGKPVTLSCSQTLNHNVMYWYQQKSSQAPKLLFHYYDKDFNNEADTPDNFQSRRPNTSFCFLDIRSPGLGDTAMYLCATSKLAGAGELFFGEGSRLTVL.